The 32 T cell receptor beta chains in this list originate from one sample, sequenced in a study of CD8+ T cells in alopecia areata. cDNA reverse transcribed from extracted RNA served as the sequencing template. The repertoire was sequenced with immunoSEQ multiplex PCR; TCRdb's copy has only in-frame clones and lacks some. The sample consists of about 97,000 clones, 41% of them appearing once. The sample comprised CD4+ T cells sorted from blood. The origin of the receptors is a human donor with alopecia areata.

The rearrangement uses TRBV19 and TRBJ2-7, with 12 bases that match TRBD1. With 8 bases clipped from V and 5 bases from J, the junction kept 7 bases outside the gene matches. The CDR3 runs 14 residues. The germline CDR1 and CDR2 sequences are LNHDA and SQIVND (reference sequence). DNA of the CDR3: TGTGCCAGTGGGGACAGGGGGCGGTCCCACGAGCAGTACTTC. Translated: CASGDRGRSHEQYF.

V gene TRBV28 combines with J gene TRBJ2-1; D is perhaps TRBD2 (5 bases). CDR1 and CDR2 (germline): MDHEN, SYDVKM. The CDR3 sequence is 14 residues long. V was pared by 3 bases and J by 5 bases, with 11 bases between. In DNA form, the CDR3 reads TGTGCCAGCAGTTTTCCGGGAACCCACAATGAGCAGTTCTTC. Translated, it gives CASSFPGTHNEQFF.

The gene calls are TRBV7-2 and TRBJ1-1; D ambiguous. In germline, CDR1 is SGHTA, CDR2 FQGNSA. CDR3 length equals 14 residues. V dropped 2 bases and J dropped 1 base, with 8 bases sitting between them. Here the CDR3 DNA reads TGTGCCAGCAGCTTATCGTGGACGAACACTGAAGCTTTCTTT. It is translated as CASSLSWTNTEAFF.

This clone has a handful of counts. The chain employs TRBV5-1 and TRBJ2-7, with a possible D match to TRBD1 (6 bases). This CDR3 has 18 amino acids. V lost 0 bases, J lost 1 base, and 20 bases lay in between. Germline-derived CDR1 and CDR2 are SGHRS and YFSETQ. The CDR3 sequence: CASSLGPQGQGSSYEQYF. The CDR3 nucleotides are TGCGCCAGCAGCTTGGGCCCTCAAGGGCAGGGGAGTTCCTACGAGCAGTACTTC.

This CDR3 reads CASILGRAVREQFF. The CDR3 DNA reads as TGTGCCAGCATTCTCGGGAGGGCCGTTCGGGAGCAGTTCTTC. The chain uses TRBV2 and TRBJ2-1; TRBD2 matches 8 bases. Germline trimming cut 7 bases from V and 10 bases from J; bases unmatched to any gene: 12. CDR3 size: 14 residues. Germline V lookup: CDR1 SNHLY, CDR2 FYNNEI.

The chain has TRBV30 and TRBJ1-1; D is perhaps TRBD1 (5 bases). V was trimmed by 3 bases and J by 1 base, leaving 9 bases between them. The CDR3 covers 13 residues. Germline CDR1 GTSNPN, CDR2 SVGIG (reference sequence). CDR3 in DNA: TGTGCCTGGAGGGCCGACAGGAACACTGAAGCTTTCTTT. This translates into CAWRADRNTEAFF. The complete variable domain, with remaining parts taken from reference TRBV30 and TRBJ1-1, reads SQTIHQWPATLVQPVGSPLSLECTVEGTSNPNLYWYRQAAGRGLQLLFYSVGIGQISSEVPQNLSASRPQDRQFILSSKKLLLSDSGFYLCAWRADRNTEAFFGQGTRLTVV.

The chain combines TRBV5-1 with TRBJ2-7; D might be TRBD1 (6 bases). The V gene lost 4 bases and the J gene lost 6 bases, with 14 bases spanning the gap. CDR1 is SGHRS and CDR2 is YFSETQ in the germline V gene. The CDR3 runs to 13 residues. CDR3 nucleotide sequence: TGCGCCAGCAGCACCCAACAGGGAGCCGAGCAGTACTTC. Translation: CASSTQQGAEQYF.

The chain has TRBV6-5 and TRBJ1-1, with TRBD1 matching 10 bases. The trim removed 2 bases at V and 4 bases at J, leaving 4 bases unmatched. The CDR3 totals 15 residues. The germline V gene has CDR1 MNHEY and CDR2 SVGAGI. The DNA for the CDR3 is TGTGCCAGCAGTTACGACAGGGGGCGAGGCACTGAAGCTTTCTTT. It is translated as CASSYDRGRGTEAFF.

The chain links TRBV27 to TRBJ1-1; possible D gene TRBD1, 6 bases. V lost 5 bases and J 1 base, leaving 11 bases between the germline ends. The V gene's germline CDR1 is MNHEY and CDR2 SMNVEV (reference sequence). The CDR3 contains 14 residues. Here the CDR3 DNA reads TGTGCCAGCAGTACCCGACAGGCGAACACTGAAGCTTTCTTT. Amino acid sequence: CASSTRQANTEAFF.

This clone was detected only a few times. This rearrangement joins TRBV4-3 to TRBJ1-1; TRBD1 is a possible D gene (5 bases). This CDR3 region has 12 residues. V was pared by 1 base and J by 11 bases, with 11 bases between. Germline values: CDR1 LGHNA, CDR2 YSLEER. The CDR3 nucleotides read TGCGCCAGCAGCCAAGTTGAGGGGAAGGCTTTCTTT. This encodes CASSQVEGKAFF.

This clone has more than one count but fewer than ten. The V and J genes are TRBV2 and TRBJ2-3; 14 positions match TRBD2. From germline, CDR1 is SNHLY and CDR2 FYNNEI. J was trimmed by 4 bases and V by 4 bases; bases with no gene match: 16. The CDR3 runs 20 residues. CDR3 loop: CASSAIGTSGSFLESDTQYF. The CDR3 DNA is TGTGCCAGCAGTGCGATCGGGACTAGCGGGAGCTTCCTGGAGTCAGATACGCAGTATTTT.

This rearrangement joins TRBV14 to TRBJ2-5, with D uncertain. The germline CDR1 and CDR2 sequences are SGHDN and FVKESK. CDR3 size: 14 residues. The V gene lost 4 bases and the J gene lost 4 bases, with 13 bases spanning the gap. As DNA, the CDR3 is TGTGCCAGCAGCCCGATCGATAGATCAGAGACCCAGTACTTC. Translated: CASSPIDRSETQYF.

This clone was counted between two and nine times. The chain couples TRBV25-1 to TRBJ1-2; weak D call: TRBD1 (5 bases). Germline V CDR1 and CDR2: MGHDK, SYGVNS. V lost 7 bases and J 0 bases, leaving 9 bases between the germline ends. This CDR3 is built from 13 residues. The CDR3 region is CASNRGPNYGYTF. CDR3 sequence (DNA): TGTGCCAGCAATCGGGGACCTAACTATGGCTACACCTTC.

The chain recombines TRBV7-2 with TRBJ1-1, with D perhaps matching TRBD1 (5 bases). Per the germline V gene, CDR1 is SGHTA and CDR2 is FQGNSA. This CDR3 is 15 amino acids long. V lost 2 bases to trimming and J lost 4 bases, with 14 bases between them. The CDR3 region is CASSLLRAQGTEAFF. In DNA, the CDR3 is TGTGCCAGCAGCTTACTCAGGGCCCAGGGCACTGAAGCTTTCTTT.

V is TRBV7-2 and J is TRBJ2-5; D possibly corresponds to TRBD2 (5 bases). V was clipped by 5 bases and J by 7 bases, with 14 bases between them. There are 13 residues in the CDR3. Germline CDR1 reads SGHTA; CDR2 reads FQGNSA. The CDR3 protein is CASSRARGVTQYF. In DNA form, the CDR3 reads TGTGCCAGCAGCCGAGCCCGGGGTGTGACCCAGTACTTC.

The genes are TRBV5-1 and TRBJ2-2, with 7 bases that match TRBD2. This CDR3 is 16 amino acids long. J was trimmed by 5 bases and V by 4 bases; bases with no gene match: 11. Germline lookup yields CDR1 SGHRS and CDR2 YFSETQ. CDR3 protein: CASSLRGEGVTGELFF. The CDR3 bases are TGCGCCAGCAGCCTCCGAGGGGAGGGCGTTACCGGGGAGCTGTTTTTT.

The V call is TRBV9, the J call TRBJ1-6, with a possible D match to TRBD1 (6 bases). The CDR3 contains 14 residues. Trimming removed 3 bases from V and 9 bases from J, with 13 bases in between. Germline V gives CDR1 SGDLS, CDR2 YYNGEE. The CDR3 region has the DNA TGTGCCAGCAGCGCGGGGACAATAGGTTCACCCCTCCACTTT. Protein sequence: CASSAGTIGSPLHF.

The chain employs TRBV11-2 and TRBJ1-1; D perhaps matches TRBD1 (6 bases). This CDR3 has 15 residues. Deletions cut 2 bases from V and 1 base from J, with 11 bases between. Germline CDR1 and CDR2: SGHAT and FQNNGV. The CDR3 region is CASSLRGAGNTEAFF. Written as DNA, the CDR3 is TGTGCCAGCAGCTTACGGGGGGCCGGGAACACTGAAGCTTTCTTT.

The V and J genes are TRBV6-5 and TRBJ2-1; 9 bases align to TRBD2. The ends lost 2 bases at V and 6 bases at J; junction bases unmatched: 5. Germline loops: CDR1 MNHEY, CDR2 SVGAGI. The CDR3 has 15 amino acids. CDR3 in amino acids: CASSYPAGGLNEQFF. CDR3 DNA sequence: TGTGCCAGCAGTTACCCAGCGGGGGGCCTCAATGAGCAGTTCTTC.

This clone was observed a few times. The chain employs TRBV29-1 and TRBJ2-7; 7 bases line up with TRBD2. The V gene's germline CDR1 is SQVTM and CDR2 ANQGSEA. This CDR3 is 14 amino acids long. V dropped 4 bases and J dropped 4; count of bases not matched to a gene: 10. The CDR3 DNA sequence: TGCAGCGTTGGAAGGTCCGGGGGAGGGTACGAGCAGTACTTC. This encodes CSVGRSGGGYEQYF.

The rearrangement joins TRBV19 to TRBJ2-3; 8 nucleotides match TRBD2. CDR1 and CDR2 from the germline V gene are LNHDA and SQIVND (reference sequence). The trim removed 3 bases at V and 2 bases at J, leaving 4 bases unmatched. This CDR3 comprises 15 residues. CDR3 protein: CASSIQRGSTDTQYF. The CDR3 DNA reads TGTGCCAGTAGTATCCAGCGGGGGTCCACAGATACGCAGTATTTT.

The chain couples TRBV19 to TRBJ1-5; maybe TRBD1 (5 bases). CDR1 and CDR2 from the germline V gene are LNHDA and SQIVND (reference sequence). The CDR3 is made up of 18 amino acids. CDR3 DNA sequence: TGTAATGACCGAGACAGATGTTACCCCAGATTTGGTTATCAGCCCCAGCATTTT. Its translation: CNDRDRCYPRFGYQPQHF.

This clone appeared a single time. V is TRBV4-1 and J is TRBJ2-5, with D unclear. Germline assignment: CDR1 MGHRA and CDR2 YSYEKL. Between the trimmed V and J ends, which lost 8 bases and 5 bases, there was a span of 21 bases. CDR3 length: 15 residues. CDR3: CASANDGRSRETQYF. Here the CDR3 DNA reads TGCGCCAGCGCCAACGACGGACGTAGTAGGGAGACCCAGTACTTC.

The chain uses TRBV6-6 and TRBJ2-2; D not resolved. This CDR3 contains 14 residues. V was cut by 1 base and J by 1 base, with 4 bases left in between. The germline gives CDR1 MNHNY, CDR2 SVGAGI (reference sequence). The CDR3 sequence is CASSYWGNTGELFF. CDR3 DNA sequence: TGTGCCAGCAGTTACTGGGGGAACACCGGGGAGCTGTTTTTT.

The chain joins TRBV23-1 to TRBJ2-1; D gene uncertain. TRBV23-1 is flagged as an ORF with uncertain function. The CDR3 is made up of 15 amino acids. V lost 6 bases to trimming and J lost 9 bases, with 21 bases between them. CDR3 sequence reads: CASSRELYRASEQFF. The CDR3 DNA follows: TGCGCCAGCAGCCGCGAGCTTTACCGGGCCAGTGAGCAGTTCTTC.

V usage is TRBV2 and J usage is TRBJ2-3; the D gene is possibly TRBD1 (6 bases). The CDR3 totals 13 residues. The germline gives CDR1 SNHLY, CDR2 FYNNEI. Trimming left V 7 bases short and J 3 bases short, with 11 bases between. The CDR3 sequence: CASKGVWTDTQYF. The CDR3 region has the DNA TGTGCCAGCAAGGGGGTTTGGACAGATACGCAGTATTTT.

This clone was detected only a few times. Here the CDR3 reads CASSRLLAGVLHEQFF. CDR3 DNA: TGTGCCAGCAGCCGCTTACTAGCGGGAGTTCTGCATGAGCAGTTCTTC. The J gene is TRBJ2-1, the V gene TRBV14; 11 bases are a match to TRBD2. The V and J ends lost 4 bases and 8 bases, in that order; junction bases with no gene match: 10. Germline CDR1 and CDR2: SGHDN and FVKESK. The CDR3 covers 16 residues.

This clone was seen just once. The V call is TRBV11-2, the J call TRBJ2-1; the match to TRBD1 covers 10 bases. J lost 5 bases, V lost 5 bases, and 9 bases had no gene match. Looked up from germline, CDR1 is SGHAT and CDR2 is FQNNGV. This CDR3 is built from 16 residues. This CDR3 reads CASSIRQGAWNNEQFF. The CDR3 DNA is TGTGCCAGCAGCATCAGACAGGGGGCATGGAACAATGAGCAGTTCTTC.

This clone was counted only a few times. V and J are TRBV4-1 and TRBJ2-1; 8 nucleotides line up with TRBD2. The CDR3 is 19 residues long. Germline V gene data show CDR1 as MGHRA and CDR2 as YSYEKL. The J segment lost 5 bases and the V segment lost 0 bases, leaving 15 bases of the junction unmatched. CDR3 coding DNA: TGCGCCAGCAGCCAAGAAGCCGGGGGGGGTCTAGCGGGCCACAATGAGCAGTTCTTC. Its protein is CASSQEAGGGLAGHNEQFF.

The CDR3 nucleotides read TGCGCCAGCAGCCGGGGACAGGGAGTTCTCCACGAGCAGTACTTC. Residues: CASSRGQGVLHEQYF. The chain combines TRBV5-1 with TRBJ2-7; 9 bases match TRBD1. The CDR3 has 15 amino acids. With V trimmed by 4 bases and J by 5 bases, 10 bases remained unmatched. The V gene's germline CDR1 is SGHRS and CDR2 YFSETQ.

The chain joins TRBV4-1 to TRBJ2-7, with TRBD2 as a possible D gene (5 bases). This CDR3 has 15 amino acids. Germline V CDR1 and CDR2: MGHRA, YSYEKL. V dropped 1 base and J dropped 3 bases, with 13 bases sitting between them. CDR3 DNA sequence: TGCGCCAGCAGCCAAGTCTTTGGACGGGACTACGAGCAGTACTTC. Amino acid sequence: CASSQVFGRDYEQYF.

The CDR3 DNA follows: TGTGCCAGCTCACCACCGGGGCAGGGAGGAGAGACCCAGTACTTC. Translation gives CASSPPGQGGETQYF. This chain links TRBV18 with TRBJ2-5, with D tentatively TRBD2 (6 bases). Trimming took 0 bases from V and 4 from J, leaving 12 bases between them. The CDR3 extends over 15 amino acids. CDR1 and CDR2 from the germline V gene are KGHSH and LQKENI.